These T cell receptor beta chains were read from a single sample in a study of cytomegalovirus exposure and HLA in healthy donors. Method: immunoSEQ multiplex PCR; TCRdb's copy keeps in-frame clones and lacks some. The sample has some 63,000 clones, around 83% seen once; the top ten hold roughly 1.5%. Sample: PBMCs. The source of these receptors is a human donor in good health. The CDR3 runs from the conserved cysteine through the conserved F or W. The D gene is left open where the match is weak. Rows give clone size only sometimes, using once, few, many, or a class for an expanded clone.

cdr3_aa: CAWSGELRGGYTF
cdr3_nt: TGTGCCTGGAGTGGGGAATTGAGGGGGGGCTACACCTTC
d_call: .
clone_size: .
v_call: TRBV30
j_call: TRBJ1-2

cdr3_aa: CASTGGVKHNEQFF
cdr3_nt: TGTGCCAGCACCGGGGGGGTGAAGCACAATGAGCAGTTCTTC
d_call: TRBD2
clone_size: .
v_call: TRBV6-6
j_call: TRBJ2-1

cdr3_aa: CASSLYGHTGNTIYF
cdr3_nt: TGTGCCAGCAGCTTATATGGGCACACTGGAAACACCATATATTTT
d_call: .
clone_size: .
v_call: TRBV7-3
j_call: TRBJ1-3

cdr3_aa: CASSPGDSSYNEQFF
cdr3_nt: TGTGCCAGCAGCCCGGGGGATTCCTCCTACAATGAGCAGTTCTTC
d_call: .
clone_size: .
v_call: TRBV11-3
j_call: TRBJ2-1

cdr3_aa: CASQGLWYGEQFF
cdr3_nt: TGTGCCAGTCAGGGGCTGTGGTACGGTGAGCAGTTCTTC
d_call: .
clone_size: .
v_call: TRBV19
j_call: TRBJ2-1

cdr3_aa: CASSPGANRADMQYF
cdr3_nt: TGTGCCAGCAGCCCAGGTGCCAACCGAGCAGATATGCAGTATTTT
d_call: .
clone_size: .
v_call: TRBV9
j_call: TRBJ2-3

cdr3_aa: CASRRGGLETGELFF
cdr3_nt: TGTGCCAGTCGACGAGGGGGTTTAGAAACCGGGGAGCTGTTTTTT
d_call: .
clone_size: .
v_call: TRBV19
j_call: TRBJ2-2

cdr3_aa: CAISVGTPEEKLFF
cdr3_nt: TGTGCCATCAGTGTCGGGACACCAGAGGAAAAACTGTTTTTT
d_call: .
clone_size: .
v_call: TRBV10-3
j_call: TRBJ1-4

cdr3_aa: CASSSQRGGTKETQYF
cdr3_nt: TGTGCCAGCAGCTCGCAGCGAGGGGGAACCAAAGAGACCCAGTACTTC
d_call: .
clone_size: .
v_call: TRBV27
j_call: TRBJ2-5

cdr3_aa: CASRPGQGYGEQYF
cdr3_nt: TGTGCCAGCAGACCGGGACAGGGATATGGCGAGCAGTACTTC
d_call: TRBD1
clone_size: .
v_call: TRBV6-1
j_call: TRBJ2-7

cdr3_aa: CASSLAEGYGYTF
cdr3_nt: TGTGCCAGCAGTTTGGCGGAAGGCTATGGCTACACCTTC
d_call: .
clone_size: few
v_call: TRBV6-4
j_call: TRBJ1-2

cdr3_aa: CSGTSGRFGELFF
cdr3_nt: TGCAGCGGAACTAGCGGGAGGTTCGGGGAGCTGTTTTTT
d_call: TRBD2
clone_size: .
v_call: TRBV29-1
j_call: TRBJ2-2

cdr3_aa: CASTGLAQETQYF
cdr3_nt: TGTGCCAGCACGGGACTCGCGCAAGAGACCCAGTACTTC
d_call: .
clone_size: .
v_call: TRBV2
j_call: TRBJ2-5

cdr3_aa: CASSFLVGSGSEQYF
cdr3_nt: TGTGCCAGCAGCTTCCTCGTAGGGAGCGGGAGCGAGCAGTACTTC
d_call: TRBD2
clone_size: .
v_call: TRBV5-8
j_call: TRBJ2-7

cdr3_aa: CASSFLPGQGSDSYEQYF
cdr3_nt: TGCGCCAGCAGCTTCCTACCGGGACAGGGTTCTGACTCCTACGAGCAGTACTTC
d_call: TRBD1
clone_size: once
v_call: TRBV5-1
j_call: TRBJ2-7

cdr3_aa: CASSPASGRKNEQFF
cdr3_nt: TGTGCCAGCAGCCCCGCTAGCGGGAGAAAAAATGAGCAGTTCTTC
d_call: TRBD2
clone_size: .
v_call: TRBV28
j_call: TRBJ2-1

cdr3_aa: CASSVGTGGPTGELFF
cdr3_nt: TGTGCCAGCAGCGTAGGCACGGGGGGGCCGACCGGGGAGCTGTTTTTT
d_call: TRBD2
clone_size: few
v_call: TRBV9
j_call: TRBJ2-2

cdr3_aa: CASSLGGLADNEQFF
cdr3_nt: TGTGCCAGCAGCTTAGGTGGACTAGCGGACAATGAGCAGTTCTTC
d_call: TRBD2
clone_size: .
v_call: TRBV7-2
j_call: TRBJ2-1

cdr3_aa: CSVVRVVNEQFF
cdr3_nt: TGCAGCGTTGTCAGGGTAGTCAATGAGCAGTTCTTC
d_call: .
clone_size: .
v_call: TRBV29-1
j_call: TRBJ2-1

cdr3_aa: CATSRVRTGTDTQYF
cdr3_nt: TGTGCCACCAGCAGAGTCCGGACAGGCACAGATACGCAGTATTTT
d_call: .
clone_size: .
v_call: TRBV15
j_call: TRBJ2-3

cdr3_aa: CASSLAAGNTGELFF
cdr3_nt: TGCGCCAGCAGCTTGGCCGCGGGGAACACCGGGGAGCTGTTTTTT
d_call: .
clone_size: .
v_call: TRBV5-1
j_call: TRBJ2-2

cdr3_aa: CASSPGTGDYNEQFF
cdr3_nt: TGTGCCAGCAGTCCCGGGACAGGGGACTACAATGAGCAGTTCTTC
d_call: TRBD1
clone_size: few
v_call: TRBV6-5
j_call: TRBJ2-1

cdr3_aa: CASSLFLGANVLTF
cdr3_nt: TGTGCCAGCAGCTTATTTCTCGGGGCCAACGTCCTGACTTTC
d_call: .
clone_size: .
v_call: TRBV7-2
j_call: TRBJ2-6

cdr3_aa: CASSLGKLNTEAFF
cdr3_nt: TGTGCCAGCAGCTTGGGCAAGTTGAACACTGAAGCTTTCTTT
d_call: .
clone_size: .
v_call: TRBV7-2
j_call: TRBJ1-1

cdr3_aa: CASSSKPVTGINYGYTF
cdr3_nt: TGTGCCAGCAGCTCCAAACCCGTCACAGGGATTAACTATGGCTACACCTTC
d_call: .
clone_size: .
v_call: TRBV21-1
j_call: TRBJ1-2

cdr3_aa: CASSSGLAGGNTDTQYF
cdr3_nt: TGTGCCAGCAGCTCTGGACTAGCGGGGGGAAACACAGATACGCAGTATTTT
d_call: TRBD2
clone_size: .
v_call: TRBV7-9
j_call: TRBJ2-3

cdr3_aa: CASSLVYWSMNTEAFF
cdr3_nt: TGTGCCAGCAGCTTAGTTTATTGGAGCATGAACACTGAAGCTTTCTTT
d_call: .
clone_size: .
v_call: TRBV11-2
j_call: TRBJ1-1

cdr3_aa: CASSRSRSGLTTDTQYF
cdr3_nt: TGTGCCAGCAGCCGCAGCAGGTCCGGACTAACTACAGATACGCAGTATTTT
d_call: .
clone_size: .
v_call: TRBV7-9
j_call: TRBJ2-3

cdr3_aa: CSVEPTSGGAYNEQFF
cdr3_nt: TGCAGCGTTGAACCCACTAGCGGGGGGGCTTACAATGAGCAGTTCTTC
d_call: TRBD2
clone_size: .
v_call: TRBV29-1
j_call: TRBJ2-1

cdr3_aa: CASSLTSSGTDTQYF
cdr3_nt: TGTGCCAGCAGCTTGACTAGCAGTGGGACAGATACGCAGTATTTT
d_call: TRBD2
clone_size: .
v_call: TRBV13
j_call: TRBJ2-3

cdr3_aa: CASRGLAGVNEQYF
cdr3_nt: TGTGCCAGCAGGGGACTAGCGGGAGTCAACGAGCAGTACTTC
d_call: TRBD2
clone_size: once
v_call: TRBV6-1
j_call: TRBJ2-7

cdr3_aa: CASSHTAYEQYF
cdr3_nt: TGTGCCAGCAGCCACACAGCTTACGAGCAGTACTTC
d_call: .
clone_size: .
v_call: TRBV5-5
j_call: TRBJ2-7

cdr3_aa: CASTLGRQDTDTQYF
cdr3_nt: TGTGCCAGTACTCTGGGGAGACAGGACACAGATACGCAGTATTTT
d_call: .
clone_size: .
v_call: TRBV19
j_call: TRBJ2-3

cdr3_aa: CASSFEGQMYEQYF
cdr3_nt: TGCGCCAGCAGCTTCGAAGGACAGATGTACGAGCAGTACTTC
d_call: .
clone_size: .
v_call: TRBV5-1
j_call: TRBJ2-7

cdr3_aa: CASSQVTGLPYEQYF
cdr3_nt: TGCGCCAGCAGCCAGGTTACGGGACTCCCCTACGAGCAGTACTTC
d_call: .
clone_size: .
v_call: TRBV4-1
j_call: TRBJ2-7

cdr3_aa: CASSQDPRRYYEQYF
cdr3_nt: TGTGCCAGCAGCCAAGACCCTAGGCGGTACTACGAGCAGTACTTC
d_call: .
clone_size: .
v_call: TRBV4-2
j_call: TRBJ2-7

cdr3_aa: CASSPRFLGLGNEQFF
cdr3_nt: TGTGCCAGCAGTCCCAGGTTTCTGGGTCTTGGCAATGAGCAGTTCTTC
d_call: .
clone_size: .
v_call: TRBV6-4
j_call: TRBJ2-1

cdr3_aa: CASSYQVSVNTEAFF
cdr3_nt: TGTGCCAGCAGTTACCAGGTTTCGGTGAACACTGAAGCTTTCTTT
d_call: .
clone_size: .
v_call: TRBV6-5
j_call: TRBJ1-1

cdr3_aa: CASSARTGDNSPLHF
cdr3_nt: TGTGCCAGCAGCGCCCGGACAGGGGATAATTCACCCCTCCACTTT
d_call: TRBD1
clone_size: .
v_call: TRBV9
j_call: TRBJ1-6

cdr3_aa: CASSIGGLAFF
cdr3_nt: TGTGCCAGTAGTATAGGGGGACTCGCTTTCTTT
d_call: .
clone_size: .
v_call: TRBV19
j_call: TRBJ1-1

cdr3_aa: CASSLGGLDDETQYF
cdr3_nt: TGCGCCAGCAGCTTGGGAGGGTTGGACGATGAGACCCAGTACTTC
d_call: .
clone_size: .
v_call: TRBV5-1
j_call: TRBJ2-5

cdr3_aa: CASSPTSGVRETQYF
cdr3_nt: TGCGCCAGCAGCCCCACGAGCGGGGTTCGGGAGACCCAGTACTTC
d_call: TRBD2
clone_size: .
v_call: TRBV4-1
j_call: TRBJ2-5

cdr3_aa: CASSLEFLADTQYF
cdr3_nt: TGTGCCAGCAGTTTGGAGTTCTTAGCAGATACGCAGTATTTT
d_call: .
clone_size: .
v_call: TRBV28
j_call: TRBJ2-3

cdr3_aa: CASSQDSRYEQYF
cdr3_nt: TGCGCCAGCAGCCAAGATTCCAGATACGAGCAGTACTTC
d_call: .
clone_size: .
v_call: TRBV4-3
j_call: TRBJ2-7

cdr3_aa: CSVEIGLYGYTF
cdr3_nt: TGCAGCGTTGAAATAGGACTCTATGGCTACACCTTC
d_call: .
clone_size: .
v_call: TRBV29-1
j_call: TRBJ1-2

cdr3_aa: CASSLRRQYNEQFF
cdr3_nt: TGTGCCAGCAGCTTAAGGCGACAGTACAATGAGCAGTTCTTC
d_call: .
clone_size: .
v_call: TRBV7-8
j_call: TRBJ2-1

cdr3_aa: CASSLSAQRSTDTQYF
cdr3_nt: TGTGCCAGCAGCTTGTCCGCGCAGCGTAGCACAGATACGCAGTATTTT
d_call: .
clone_size: .
v_call: TRBV5-6
j_call: TRBJ2-3

cdr3_aa: CASSEVGRGLFF
cdr3_nt: TGTGCCAGCAGTGAAGTGGGCAGGGGCCTGTTCTTC
d_call: .
clone_size: .
v_call: TRBV2
j_call: TRBJ2-1

cdr3_aa: CASSLWDIRGGESEKLFF
cdr3_nt: TGTGCCAGCAGCCTGTGGGACATCAGGGGCGGTGAAAGTGAAAAACTGTTTTTT
d_call: .
clone_size: .
v_call: TRBV28
j_call: TRBJ1-4

cdr3_aa: CASSLGTGSHNEQFF
cdr3_nt: TGTGCTAGCAGCTTAGGGACAGGGTCCCACAATGAGCAGTTCTTC
d_call: TRBD1
clone_size: .
v_call: TRBV7-7
j_call: TRBJ2-1

cdr3_aa: CASKDRGLFGNTIYF
cdr3_nt: TGTGCCAGCAAGGACAGGGGGCTTTTTGGAAACACCATATATTTT
d_call: TRBD1
clone_size: .
v_call: TRBV28
j_call: TRBJ1-3

cdr3_aa: CASSFTDRGGDTQYF
cdr3_nt: TGTGCCAGCAGTTTTACGGACAGGGGGGGAGATACGCAGTATTTT
d_call: TRBD1
clone_size: .
v_call: TRBV27
j_call: TRBJ2-3

cdr3_aa: CASSLGMNTEAFF
cdr3_nt: TGTGCCAGCAGCCTCGGGATGAACACTGAAGCTTTCTTT
d_call: .
clone_size: .
v_call: TRBV5-6
j_call: TRBJ1-1

cdr3_aa: CASSSPPGTGDYQGLTETQYF
cdr3_nt: TGTGCCAGCAGTTCGCCCCCTGGGACAGGGGACTACCAAGGGCTGACAGAGACCCAGTACTTC
d_call: TRBD1
clone_size: .
v_call: TRBV6-7
j_call: TRBJ2-5

cdr3_aa: CACNTGGAQTQYF
cdr3_nt: TGTGCCTGTAACACAGGGGGCGCACAGACCCAGTACTTC
d_call: TRBD1
clone_size: .
v_call: TRBV30
j_call: TRBJ2-5

cdr3_aa: CASSYRGGQSSYEQYF
cdr3_nt: TGTGCCAGCAGCTACCGGGGGGGACAGAGCTCCTACGAGCAGTACTTC
d_call: .
clone_size: .
v_call: TRBV7-2
j_call: TRBJ2-7

cdr3_aa: CASSQTGFTGELFF
cdr3_nt: TGTGCCAGCAGTCAGACAGGGTTCACCGGGGAGCTGTTTTTT
d_call: TRBD1
clone_size: .
v_call: TRBV7-2
j_call: TRBJ2-2

cdr3_aa: CASSIFSGETQYF
cdr3_nt: TGTGCCAGTAGTATATTTTCGGGAGAGACCCAGTACTTC
d_call: .
clone_size: .
v_call: TRBV19
j_call: TRBJ2-5

cdr3_aa: CASSTISTSGTYEQYF
cdr3_nt: TGTGCCAGCAGCACAATATCGACTAGCGGGACCTACGAGCAGTACTTC
d_call: TRBD2
clone_size: .
v_call: TRBV7-9
j_call: TRBJ2-7

cdr3_aa: CASSPHAGGREDEQYF
cdr3_nt: TGTGCCAGCAGCCCGCACGCTGGCGGGAGGGAGGACGAGCAGTACTTC
d_call: TRBD2
clone_size: few
v_call: TRBV9
j_call: TRBJ2-7